One sample yielded the 17 T cell receptor beta chains listed below, sequenced in a study of shared clonotypes between healthy human individuals. Positive CCR7 selection of CD45RO-negative cells yielded the naive CD8 cells, and terminally differentiated effector memory CD45RA+ cells were excluded. Generated by immunoSEQ multiplex PCR, the TCRdb table keeps only in-frame clones and is missing some. The sample records roughly 2,000,000 clones, 93% being singletons. The sequencing sample was made of naive CD8+ T cells from PBMCs. These TCRs come from a young man in good health. Some clones in this sample may be carry-over from other donors' samples.

This clone occurred once. This chain joins TRBV19 and TRBJ1-2, with TRBD1 as a possible D gene (6 bases). Deletions cut 9 bases from V and 4 bases from J, with 12 bases between. Germline V gene sequence: CDR1 LNHDA, CDR2 SQIVND (reference sequence). CDR3 length: 12 residues. Here the CDR3 DNA reads TGTGCCAGCACGAAAGGGGGCTATGGCTACACCTTC. Translation gives CASTKGGYGYTF.

This clone was recorded a few times. The chain couples TRBV19 to TRBJ1-1, with no clear D. Looked up from germline, CDR1 is LNHDA and CDR2 is SQIVND (reference sequence). CDR3 length: 13 amino acids. The V gene lost 4 bases and the J gene lost 1 base, with 7 bases spanning the gap. The CDR3 here is CASSKTSNTEAFF. The DNA for the CDR3 is TGTGCCAGTAGTAAGACGTCGAACACTGAAGCTTTCTTT. The variable domain in full, completed from reference TRBV19 and TRBJ1-1, reads DGGITQSPKYLFRKEGQNVTLSCEQNLNHDAMYWYRQDPGQGLRLIYYSQIVNDFQKGDIAEGYSVSREKKESFPLTVTSAQKNPTAFYLCASSKTSNTEAFFGQGTRLTVV.

The rearrangement uses TRBV7-6 and TRBJ2-1, with D possibly being TRBD1 (6 bases). The germline V gene has CDR1 SGHVS and CDR2 FNYEAQ. The length of the CDR3 is 15 residues. The ends were cut back, 1 base at V and 2 bases at J, with 9 bases in the middle. CDR3 region: CASSLEAGAYNEQFF. In DNA form, the CDR3 reads TGTGCCAGCAGCTTAGAGGCAGGGGCCTACAATGAGCAGTTCTTC.

CDR3 region: CASTHTGEQYF. DNA of the CDR3: TGTGCCAGCACGCACACCGGCGAGCAGTACTTC. V and J are TRBV27 and TRBJ2-7; no firm D call. CDR1 MNHEY and CDR2 SMNVEV come from the germline V gene (reference sequence). The CDR3 loop spans 11 amino acids. V lost 7 bases and J 6 bases, leaving 10 bases between the germline ends.

This clone occurred once. The gene calls are TRBV27 and TRBJ2-7; 7 bases line up with TRBD1. V trimming: 6 bases; J trimming: 4 bases; junction bases outside the gene matches: 9. This CDR3 is 14 amino acids long. Germline V gene sequence: CDR1 MNHEY, CDR2 SMNVEV (reference sequence). CDR3 DNA: TGTGCCAGCAGGCCAAACAGGGGTTGGTACGAGCAGTACTTC. It yields the protein CASRPNRGWYEQYF.

The chain couples TRBV9 to TRBJ2-7; D is ambiguous. This CDR3 has 16 residues. Germline CDR1 SGDLS, CDR2 YYNGEE. Trimming stripped 0 bases from V and 0 bases from J, with 13 bases between. The CDR3 coding sequence is TGTGCCAGCAGCGTAGCGACGGACCGAAGCTCCTACGAGCAGTACTTC. The encoded protein is CASSVATDRSSYEQYF. Complete variable domain (other parts from reference TRBV9 and TRBJ2-7): DSGVTQTPKHLITATGQRVTLRCSPRSGDLSVYWYQQSLDQGLQFLIQYYNGEERAKGNILERFSAQQFPDLHSELNLSSLELGDSALYFCASSVATDRSSYEQYFGPGTRLTVT.

J is TRBJ2-1 and V is TRBV2, with TRBD2 matching over 8 bases. J gave up 9 bases and V 7 bases, and 5 bases lay outside the gene matches. The CDR3 sequence is 12 residues long. Germline V gene data show CDR1 as SNHLY and CDR2 as FYNNEI. The CDR3 here is CASTTGGREQFF. The CDR3 nucleotides read TGTGCCAGCACCACGGGGGGGCGTGAGCAGTTCTTC.

The chain combines TRBV11-2 with TRBJ2-4; no reliable D call. CDR3 length equals 13 residues. Germline CDR1 is SGHAT and CDR2 is FQNNGV. The ends were cut back, 4 bases at V and 6 bases at J, with 10 bases in the middle. CDR3 DNA: TGTGCCAGCAGCTATGGGGTCGGAAACATTCAGTACTTC. It encodes CASSYGVGNIQYF.

This chain joins TRBV29-1 and TRBJ2-7; the D is unclear. Germline-derived CDR1 and CDR2 are SQVTM and ANQGSEA. The CDR3 covers 13 residues. The V end lost 6 bases, the J end lost 2 bases, and 14 bases lay between the germline ends. This CDR3 is CSVRGGVAYEQYF. CDR3 in DNA: TGCAGCGTACGTGGTGGAGTCGCCTACGAGCAGTACTTC.

The chain uses TRBV28 and TRBJ2-7, with D tentatively TRBD1 (6 bases). This CDR3 has 14 residues. V was cut by 2 bases and J by 4 bases, with 12 bases left in between. Germline V lookup: CDR1 MDHEN, CDR2 SYDVKM. The CDR3 bases are TGTGCCAGCAGTTTACTCGGGACACCATACGAGCAGTACTTC. Amino acids: CASSLLGTPYEQYF.

The chain's CDR3 is CSGMDGTGPHNEQFF. The CDR3 bases are TGCAGCGGGATGGACGGGACCGGACCTCACAATGAGCAGTTCTTC. This chain connects TRBV29-1 to TRBJ2-1; D might be TRBD1 or TRBD2, each matching 5 bases. The CDR3 has 15 amino acids. Per germline, CDR1 SQVTM and CDR2 ANQGSEA. V shed 7 bases and J shed 5 bases, with 21 bases lying between them.

The chain employs TRBV27 and TRBJ2-4; no definite D call. The V end was cut by 6 bases, the J end by 5 bases, with 11 bases between. This CDR3 contains 13 residues. CDR1 MNHEY and CDR2 SMNVEV come from the germline V gene (reference sequence). CDR3 DNA: TGTGCCAGCAGCGGCATTAGCCAAAACATTCAGTACTTC. It translates to CASSGISQNIQYF.

The gene calls are TRBV7-9 and TRBJ1-1; D unresolved. The V gene's germline CDR1 is SEHNR and CDR2 FQNEAQ (reference sequence). The CDR3 is 14 residues long. The V end lost 5 bases, the J end lost 2 bases, and 12 bases lay between the germline ends. Here the CDR3 reads CASSRVSLNTEAFF. CDR3 coding DNA: TGTGCCAGCAGCCGGGTTTCTCTCAACACTGAAGCTTTCTTT.

The chain combines TRBV11-2 with TRBJ1-3; 8 bases match TRBD1. This CDR3 is 14 amino acids long. With V trimmed by 3 bases and J by 4 bases, 2 bases remained unmatched. CDR1 and CDR2 from the germline V gene are SGHAT and FQNNGV. The CDR3, as DNA: TGTGCCAGCAGCTTTCACAGGGGGGGAAACACCATATATTTT. Its translation is CASSFHRGGNTIYF.

This rearrangement joins TRBV6-1 to TRBJ1-1, with D possibly TRBD1 on 6 matching bases. Trimming removed 1 base at V and 0 bases at J, with 9 bases between. The CDR3 totals 15 residues. The germline V gene has CDR1 MNHNS and CDR2 SASEGT. CDR3 nucleotides: TGTGCCAGCAGTGAAGAGGGGGTAATGAACACTGAAGCTTTCTTT. Translating gives CASSEEGVMNTEAFF.

On this clone itself: This sample also contains other DNA sequences that code for the same CDR3. The chain recombines TRBV5-6 with TRBJ2-1; perhaps TRBD2 as D (5 bases). Germline CDR1 is SGHDT and CDR2 is YYEEEE. This CDR3 contains 14 residues. Trimming removed 0 bases at V and 7 bases at J, with 11 bases between. The CDR3 DNA reads TGTGCCAGCAGCTTGGGTGGGAGAGGGAATGAGCAGTTCTTC. Translating gives CASSLGGRGNEQFF.

This sequence joins TRBV19 and TRBJ1-2, with D perhaps matching TRBD1 (6 bases). V was clipped by 6 bases and J by 6 bases, with 14 bases between them. This CDR3 spans 13 amino acids. CDR1 and CDR2 (germline): LNHDA, SQIVND (reference sequence). The CDR3 DNA is TGTGCCAGTAGCTTAATCGGGGGCAATGGCTACACCTTC. It yields the protein CASSLIGGNGYTF.